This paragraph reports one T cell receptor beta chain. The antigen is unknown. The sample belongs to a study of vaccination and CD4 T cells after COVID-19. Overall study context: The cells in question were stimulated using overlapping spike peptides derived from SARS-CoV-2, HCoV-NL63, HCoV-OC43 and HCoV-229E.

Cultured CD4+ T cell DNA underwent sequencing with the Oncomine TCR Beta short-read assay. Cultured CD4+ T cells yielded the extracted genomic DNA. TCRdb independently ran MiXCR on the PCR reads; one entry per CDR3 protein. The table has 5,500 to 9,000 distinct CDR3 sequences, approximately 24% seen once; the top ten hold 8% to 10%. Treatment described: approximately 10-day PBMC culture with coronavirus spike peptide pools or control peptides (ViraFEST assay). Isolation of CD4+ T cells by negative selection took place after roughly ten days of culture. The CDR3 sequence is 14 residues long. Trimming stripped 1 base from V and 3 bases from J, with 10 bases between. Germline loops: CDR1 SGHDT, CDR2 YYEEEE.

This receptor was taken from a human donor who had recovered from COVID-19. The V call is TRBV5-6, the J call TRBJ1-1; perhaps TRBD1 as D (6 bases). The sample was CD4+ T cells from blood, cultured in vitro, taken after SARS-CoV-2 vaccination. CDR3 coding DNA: TGTGCCAGCAGCTTGTACGGGGGCTACACTGAAGCTTTCTTT. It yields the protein CASSLYGGYTEAFF.